The 3 T cell receptor beta chains below come from one sample, sequenced in a study of identical twins. TCRdb reprocessed the 5' RACE reads via MiXCR and lists one record per CDR3 protein. The top ten hold 1.5% to 2% of the sample, which has about 690,000 distinct CDR3 sequences, roughly 6% seen once. The specimen was naive T cells sorted from blood. All receptors derive from a man aged 18 to 30 in good health.

This clonotype was counted many times. J is TRBJ2-2 and V is TRBV6-5; 10 bases are a match to TRBD1. The germline gives CDR1 MNHEY, CDR2 SVGAGI. Trimming removed 4 bases from V and 7 bases from J; junction bases left unmatched: 6. The CDR3 contains 15 residues. The CDR3, as DNA: TGTGCCAGCAGTTCGGCGGGACAGGGGATCGGGGAGCTGTTTTTT. Its translation is CASSSAGQGIGELFF.

This clonotype was counted ten times or more. This sequence joins TRBV25-1 and TRBJ2-7; 8 bases agree with TRBD1. CDR3 length: 14 residues. CDR1 and CDR2 from the germline V gene are MGHDK and SYGVNS. V gave up 6 bases and J gave up 1 base; unmatched junction bases: 5. CDR3: CASRPRDRSYEQYF. The CDR3 DNA reads as TGTGCCAGCAGACCCCGGGACAGGTCCTACGAGCAGTACTTC.

Worth noting for this clonotype: The junction shows a germline mismatch at one end, possibly a read error. The chain joins TRBV14 to TRBJ2-1; 10 nucleotides align to TRBD2. Germline V gene lookup returns CDR1 SGHDN and CDR2 FVKESK. The CDR3 consists of 13 residues. CDR3 nucleotides: TGTGCCAGCAGCCAAGGAAGTAGCGGGAGGCCGGTGTTC. Amino acid sequence: CASSQGSSGRPVF. The complete variable domain, with remaining parts taken from reference TRBV14 and TRBJ2-1, reads EAGVTQFPSHSVIEKGQTVTLRCDPISGHDNLYWYRRVMGKEIKFLLHFVKESKQDESGMPNNRFLAERTGGTYSTLKVQPAELEDSGVYFCASSQGSSGRPVFGPGTRLTVL.